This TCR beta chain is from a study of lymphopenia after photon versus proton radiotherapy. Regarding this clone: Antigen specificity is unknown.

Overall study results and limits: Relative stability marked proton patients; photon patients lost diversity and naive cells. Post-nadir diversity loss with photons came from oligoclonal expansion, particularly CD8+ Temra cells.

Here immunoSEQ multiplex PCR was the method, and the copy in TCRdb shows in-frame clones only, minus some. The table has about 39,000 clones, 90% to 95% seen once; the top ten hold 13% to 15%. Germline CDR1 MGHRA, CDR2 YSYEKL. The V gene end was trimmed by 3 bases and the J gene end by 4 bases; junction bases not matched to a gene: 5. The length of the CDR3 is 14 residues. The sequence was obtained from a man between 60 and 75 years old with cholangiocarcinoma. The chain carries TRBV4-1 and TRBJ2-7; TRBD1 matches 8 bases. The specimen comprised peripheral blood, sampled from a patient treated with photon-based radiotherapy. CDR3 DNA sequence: TGCGCCAGCAGCCACGGACAGGGTGCTTACGAGCAGTACTTC. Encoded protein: CASSHGQGAYEQYF.